Below are 30 T cell receptor beta chains sequenced from a single sample in a study of T cell changes during pregnancy in multiple sclerosis. TCRdb keeps only in-frame clones here, not all; method: immunoSEQ multiplex PCR. The table lists fewer than 35,000 clones, about 92% of them singletons, with 0.4% to 0.55% in the top ten. Source: CD4+ T cells from peripheral blood mononuclear cells, taken after pregnancy. Receptor source: a female donor with multiple sclerosis, enrolled in a pregnancy study.

The chain has TRBV7-2 and TRBJ1-2, with 8 bases matching TRBD1. V trimming: 5 bases; J trimming: 2 bases; junction bases outside the gene matches: 1. CDR3 length: 13 amino acids. CDR1 is SGHTA and CDR2 is FQGNSA in the germline V gene. This chain's CDR3 is CASSRQGNYGYTF. CDR3 DNA: TGTGCCAGCAGCCGACAGGGGAACTATGGCTACACCTTC.

The chain's CDR3 is CASGLTQGGASGANVLTF. The CDR3 DNA reads as TGTGCTAGTGGTTTGACCCAGGGGGGAGCGAGTGGGGCCAACGTCCTGACTTTC. The rearrangement joins TRBV12-5 to TRBJ2-6, with D possibly TRBD1 on 7 matching bases. Per the germline V gene, CDR1 is LGHNT and CDR2 is FRNRAP. The ends were cut back, 2 bases at V and 3 bases at J, with 17 bases in the middle. The CDR3 is 18 residues long.

The chain employs TRBV6-1 and TRBJ2-2; TRBD2 is a possible D gene (5 bases). The CDR3 contains 15 residues. Per the germline V gene, CDR1 is MNHNS and CDR2 is SASEGT. V lost 1 base and J lost 8, with 14 bases in between. The CDR3: CASSEVLSGSGELFF. CDR3 nucleotides: TGTGCCAGCAGTGAAGTATTATCGGGGTCGGGGGAGCTGTTTTTT.

A word on this clone: The same CDR3 is also encoded by other DNA sequences in this sample. This chain connects TRBV7-9 to TRBJ1-4, with a tentative D call TRBD1 (5 bases). This CDR3 has 16 amino acids. V lost 6 bases to trimming and J lost 7 bases, with 21 bases between them. Germline loops: CDR1 SEHNR, CDR2 FQNEAQ (reference sequence). The CDR3 nucleotides read TGTGCCAGCAGTTTCCACCTAGGCGGGGGTGGTGAAAAACTGTTTTTT. Amino acid sequence: CASSFHLGGGGEKLFF.

The chain uses TRBV5-4 and TRBJ2-3; 9 nucleotides line up with TRBD2. Germline loops: CDR1 SGHNT, CDR2 YYREEE (reference sequence). This CDR3 has 17 residues. V lost 0 bases to trimming and J lost 4 bases; unmatched junction nucleotides: 9. CDR3 bases: TGTGCCAGCAGCTTGGCGCGGGGGGGCTGGGAGCCAGATACGCAGTATTTT. Its translation is CASSLARGGWEPDTQYF.

This chain joins TRBV27 and TRBJ2-7; unclear D gene. Germline values: CDR1 MNHEY, CDR2 SMNVEV (reference sequence). This CDR3 has 13 amino acids. Trimming left V 2 bases short and J 1 base short, with 6 bases between. The CDR3 protein is CASSLKQSYEQYF. CDR3 coding DNA: TGTGCCAGCAGTTTAAAACAGTCCTACGAGCAGTACTTC.

The chain uses TRBV5-6 and TRBJ1-1; D unresolved. The germline V and J ends were trimmed by 3 bases and 7 bases, with 10 bases remaining between them. In germline, CDR1 is SGHDT, CDR2 YYEEEE. The CDR3 sequence is 12 residues long. The CDR3 bases are TGTGCCAGCAGCTCCCGACCGGGTGAAGCTTTCTTT. It translates to CASSSRPGEAFF.

The chain carries TRBV29-1 and TRBJ1-2; the match to TRBD1 covers 7 bases. V was clipped by 2 bases and J by 2 bases; unmatched bases: 5. CDR3 length equals 14 residues. CDR1 is SQVTM, CDR2 ANQGSEA, per germline. The CDR3 here is CSVEKGAGNYGYTF. The CDR3 DNA reads TGCAGCGTTGAAAAGGGGGCGGGCAACTATGGCTACACCTTC.

This chain uses TRBV7-9 with TRBJ2-1; D not certain. Germline CDR1 reads SEHNR; CDR2 reads FQNEAQ (reference sequence). The CDR3 spans 15 residues. Between the trimmed V and J ends, which lost 11 bases and 0 bases, there was a span of 17 bases. The CDR3 nucleotides read TGTGCCTGGCAGCTAGGTTCCAGCTCCTACAATGAGCAGTTCTTC. Translating it yields CAWQLGSSSYNEQFF. The full variable domain, with the rest looked up from reference TRBV7-9 and TRBJ2-1, is DTGVSQNPRHKITKRGQNVTFRCDPISEHNRLYWYRQTLGQGPEFLTYFQNEAQLEKSRLLSDRFSAERPKGSFSTLEIQRTEQGDSAMYLCAWQLGSSSYNEQFFGPGTRLTVL.

V and J are TRBV4-2 and TRBJ2-7; weak D call: TRBD2 (6 bases). Trimming pared 0 bases from V and 2 bases from J, leaving 17 bases between. The CDR3 extends over 17 amino acids. Germline V lookup: CDR1 LGHNA, CDR2 YNFKEQ. CDR3 coding DNA: TGTGCCAGCAGCCAAGATAGTGCTAGGCGGGGCACCTACGAGCAGTACTTC. Translation gives CASSQDSARRGTYEQYF.

CDR3 coding DNA: TGTGCCAGCAGTTACATATCAGGTGGCACCGGGGAGCTGTTTTTT. This encodes CASSYISGGTGELFF. V gene TRBV6-5 combines with J gene TRBJ2-2; D is uncertain. The CDR3 contains 15 residues. Germline loops: CDR1 MNHEY, CDR2 SVGAGI. V dropped 2 bases and J dropped 4 bases, with 11 bases sitting between them.

The rearrangement links TRBV19 to TRBJ1-4; D is uncertain. V was clipped by 5 bases and J by 2 bases, with 18 bases between them. The CDR3 has 17 amino acids. Germline-derived CDR1 and CDR2 are LNHDA and SQIVND (reference sequence). CDR3 amino acids: CASSFGRGSRTNEKLFF. DNA for the CDR3: TGTGCCAGTAGTTTCGGGAGAGGATCAAGGACTAATGAAAAACTGTTTTTT.

The chain recombines TRBV5-1 with TRBJ2-1, with D possibly matching TRBD1 (5 bases). The CDR3 is 14 amino acids. V shed 2 bases and J shed 5 bases, with 11 bases lying between them. CDR1 SGHRS and CDR2 YFSETQ come from the germline V gene. CDR3 in DNA: TGCGCCAGCAGCTTTAGGGGTCAGAACAATGAGCAGTTCTTC. As protein: CASSFRGQNNEQFF.

The genes are TRBV25-1 and TRBJ2-3; 8 positions agree with TRBD2. The germline CDR1 and CDR2 sequences are MGHDK and SYGVNS. Germline trimming cut 7 bases from V and 3 bases from J; bases unmatched to any gene: 6. The CDR3 spans 14 residues. The CDR3 DNA is TGTGCCAGCACTTTAGCGGGAAGGACAGATACGCAGTATTTT. Translating it yields CASTLAGRTDTQYF.

J is TRBJ1-1 and V is TRBV5-1; no firm D call. Germline V gene sequence: CDR1 SGHRS, CDR2 YFSETQ. The CDR3 consists of 13 residues. V was cut by 4 bases and J by 1 base, with 8 bases left in between. Here the CDR3 DNA reads TGCGCCAGCAGCCCGGCAGGGAACACTGAAGCTTTCTTT. This codes for CASSPAGNTEAFF.

V gene TRBV7-8 combines with J gene TRBJ2-7; D perhaps matches TRBD1 (6 bases). The V and J ends lost 5 bases and 3 bases respectively, with 14 bases between them. The CDR3 is 14 amino acids. CDR1 and CDR2 (germline): SGHVS, FQNEAQ. The CDR3 DNA sequence: TGTGCCAGCAGCCCTACAATCAGGGGCTACGAGCAGTACTTC. Amino acids: CASSPTIRGYEQYF.

The rearrangement uses TRBV7-2 and TRBJ2-3, with D tentatively TRBD2 (6 bases). CDR3 length: 15 residues. Germline values: CDR1 SGHTA, CDR2 FQGNSA. V was pared by 5 bases and J by 0 bases, with 12 bases between. The CDR3 DNA sequence: TGTGCCAGCAGCACGGACTACCTGAGCACAGATACGCAGTATTTT. Its protein product is CASSTDYLSTDTQYF.

The chain couples TRBV19 to TRBJ2-6; 7 nucleotides agree with TRBD1. Germline CDR1 and CDR2: LNHDA and SQIVND (reference sequence). This CDR3 is built from 17 residues. V shed 3 bases and J 1 base; nucleotides not matched to a gene: 6. This chain's CDR3 is CASSILRTGSGANVLTF. As DNA, the CDR3 is TGTGCCAGTAGTATTTTGCGGACAGGTTCTGGGGCCAACGTCCTGACTTTC. The complete variable domain, with remaining parts taken from reference TRBV19 and TRBJ2-6, reads DGGITQSPKYLFRKEGQNVTLSCEQNLNHDAMYWYRQDPGQGLRLIYYSQIVNDFQKGDIAEGYSVSREKKESFPLTVTSAQKNPTAFYLCASSILRTGSGANVLTFGAGSRLTVL.

V usage is TRBV6-5 and J usage is TRBJ1-2, with 10 bases fitting TRBD1. CDR3 length: 13 amino acids. V was pared by 2 bases and J by 7 bases, with 1 base of the junction left unmatched. The germline V gene has CDR1 MNHEY and CDR2 SVGAGI. This chain's CDR3 is CASSYGTGVGYTF. The CDR3 DNA reads TGTGCCAGCAGTTACGGGACAGGGGTTGGCTACACCTTC.

V and J are TRBV29-1 and TRBJ2-3, with 8 bases lining up with TRBD2. Trimming removed 7 bases from V and 1 base from J; junction bases left unmatched: 10. Looked up from germline, CDR1 is SQVTM and CDR2 is ANQGSEA. The CDR3 covers 15 residues. CDR3 sequence: CSGQGTGGGTDTQYF. The CDR3 DNA reads TGCAGCGGCCAAGGGACGGGAGGGGGCACAGATACGCAGTATTTT.

This rearrangement joins TRBV9 to TRBJ1-2; TRBD1 aligns across 7 bases. From germline, CDR1 is SGDLS and CDR2 YYNGEE. There are 13 residues in the CDR3. V was clipped by 4 bases and J by 3 bases; unmatched bases: 3. CDR3 nucleotides: TGTGCCAGCAGCCGGGACAGCTACTATGGCTACACCTTC. Translating it yields CASSRDSYYGYTF. Complete variable domain (other parts from reference TRBV9 and TRBJ1-2): DSGVTQTPKHLITATGQRVTLRCSPRSGDLSVYWYQQSLDQGLQFLIQYYNGEERAKGNILERFSAQQFPDLHSELNLSSLELGDSALYFCASSRDSYYGYTFGSGTRLTVV.

The genes are TRBV19 and TRBJ2-1; TRBD2 matches 8 bases. The germline V gene encodes CDR1 LNHDA and CDR2 SQIVND (reference sequence). The CDR3 loop spans 15 amino acids. The V gene end was trimmed by 4 bases and the J gene end by 0 bases; junction bases not matched to a gene: 2. The CDR3 loop reads CASSRAGGSYNEQFF. The CDR3 DNA reads as TGTGCCAGTAGTAGGGCGGGAGGCTCCTACAATGAGCAGTTCTTC. Looking up the rest from reference TRBV19 and TRBJ2-1 gives the full variable domain: DGGITQSPKYLFRKEGQNVTLSCEQNLNHDAMYWYRQDPGQGLRLIYYSQIVNDFQKGDIAEGYSVSREKKESFPLTVTSAQKNPTAFYLCASSRAGGSYNEQFFGPGTRLTVL.

The DNA for the CDR3 is TGTGCCAGCAGCGTAGATGTAGCGGATAACACCGGGGAGCTGTTTTTT. This gives the protein CASSVDVADNTGELFF. The chain recombines TRBV9 with TRBJ2-2; tentative D call: TRBD2 (6 bases). The V gene's germline CDR1 is SGDLS and CDR2 YYNGEE. Trimming left V 0 bases short and J 2 bases short, with 11 bases between. This CDR3 has 16 amino acids.

This clone has more than one count but fewer than ten. The chain joins TRBV7-8 to TRBJ1-6; D uncertain. Germline values: CDR1 SGHVS, CDR2 FQNEAQ. Trimming took 1 base from V and 6 from J, leaving 7 bases between them. The CDR3 spans 14 residues. The CDR3 loop is CASSLGGSNSPLHF. The CDR3 nucleotides are TGTGCCAGCAGCTTAGGTGGCAGTAATTCACCCCTCCACTTT.

V usage is TRBV6-1 and J usage is TRBJ1-1, with unresolved D. The CDR3 runs 14 residues. Trimming cost V 6 bases and J 5 bases, with 16 bases left between them. The germline V gene has CDR1 MNHNS and CDR2 SASEGT. This CDR3 is CASRAGDVSTEAFF. Here the CDR3 DNA reads TGTGCCAGCAGGGCCGGGGATGTGAGTACTGAAGCTTTCTTT.

The chain couples TRBV5-4 to TRBJ1-1; TRBD1 matches 7 bases. Germline values: CDR1 SGHNT, CDR2 YYREEE (reference sequence). The CDR3 runs to 16 residues. V was pared by 0 bases and J by 0 bases, with 5 bases of the junction left unmatched. CDR3 region: CASSLGGQPLNTEAFF. As DNA, the CDR3 is TGTGCCAGCAGCTTGGGGGGACAGCCCCTGAACACTGAAGCTTTCTTT.

V is TRBV27 and J is TRBJ1-1; no clear D gene. Trimming shortened V by 6 bases and J by 4 bases, and 18 bases separated the two germline ends. The CDR3 contains 15 residues. Germline CDR1 reads MNHEY; CDR2 reads SMNVEV (reference sequence). CDR3: CASRVLRGLSTEAFF. Written as DNA, the CDR3 is TGTGCCAGCAGAGTCCTGAGAGGCTTGAGCACTGAAGCTTTCTTT.

Only one count was recorded for this clone. This sequence joins TRBV18 and TRBJ1-1, with D hard to call. Per the germline V gene, CDR1 is KGHSH and CDR2 is LQKENI. The CDR3 totals 13 residues. Trimming took off 3 bases at V and 0 bases at J, with 5 bases between the two ends. CDR3: CASSPGVNTEAFF. The CDR3 region has the DNA TGTGCCAGCTCACCCGGGGTGAACACTGAAGCTTTCTTT.

The V call is TRBV7-2, the J call TRBJ1-1; D ambiguous. The CDR3 has 13 residues. V was pared by 4 bases and J by 3 bases, with 9 bases between. In germline, CDR1 is SGHTA, CDR2 FQGNSA. CDR3 in DNA: TGTGCCAGCAGCTCCATCCGAGACACTGAAGCTTTCTTT. Translating gives CASSSIRDTEAFF. Variable domain in full (rest from reference TRBV7-2 and TRBJ1-1): GAGVSQSPSNKVTEKGKDVELRCDPISGHTALYWYRQSLGQGLEFLIYFQGNSAPDKSGLPSDRFSAERTGGSVSTLTIQRTQQEDSAVYLCASSSIRDTEAFFGQGTRLTVV.

The table lists this clone with a count of one. The V and J genes are TRBV7-9 and TRBJ1-5, with D possibly matching TRBD1 (6 bases). The CDR3 runs 18 residues. Germline values: CDR1 SEHNR, CDR2 FQNEAQ (reference sequence). V shed 1 base and J shed 0 bases, with 16 bases lying between them. The CDR3 DNA sequence: TGTGCCAGCAGCTTAGGAGGCGGGGGCGCGATTAGCAATCAGCCCCAGCATTTT. It translates to CASSLGGGGAISNQPQHF.